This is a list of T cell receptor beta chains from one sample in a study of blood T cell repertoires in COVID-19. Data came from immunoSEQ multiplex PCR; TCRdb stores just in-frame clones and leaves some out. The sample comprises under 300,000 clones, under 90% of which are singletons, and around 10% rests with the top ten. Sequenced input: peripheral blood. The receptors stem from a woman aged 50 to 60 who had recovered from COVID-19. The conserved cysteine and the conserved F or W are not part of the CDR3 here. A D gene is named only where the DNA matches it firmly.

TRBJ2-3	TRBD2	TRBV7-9	ASSLGGGASDTQY
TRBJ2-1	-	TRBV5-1	ASGLSALNNEQF
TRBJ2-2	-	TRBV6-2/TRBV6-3	ASSYGWASNTGELF
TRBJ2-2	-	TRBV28	ASSLAGKVDTGELF
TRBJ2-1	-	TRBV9	ASSVGAGTYNEQF
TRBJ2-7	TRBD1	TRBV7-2	ASGRDRGAYEQY
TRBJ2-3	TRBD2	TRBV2	ASSEGIAGVTDTQY
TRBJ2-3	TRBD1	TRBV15	ATSSALVTGGTSRTSPTQY
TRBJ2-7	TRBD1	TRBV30	ASFSGQGIYEQY
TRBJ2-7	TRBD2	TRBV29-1	SVEDPQRGYYEQY
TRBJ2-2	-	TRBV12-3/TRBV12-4	ASSFQGTGELF
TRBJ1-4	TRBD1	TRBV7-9	ASSDRTGTNEKLF
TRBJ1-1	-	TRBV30	AWSGLNGRSSWTF
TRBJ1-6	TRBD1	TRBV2	ASRFGTVNSPLH
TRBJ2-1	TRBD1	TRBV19	ASSPGQGASHEQF
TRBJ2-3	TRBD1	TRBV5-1	ASSLGQGADTQY
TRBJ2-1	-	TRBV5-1	ASRELGDGEQF
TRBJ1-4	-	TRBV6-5	ASTRTMGNEKLF
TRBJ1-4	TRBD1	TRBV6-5	ASSTRTGRGEKLF
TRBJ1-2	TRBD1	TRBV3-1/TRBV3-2	ASRGTEYGYT
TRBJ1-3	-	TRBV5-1	ASTTSGAGNTIY
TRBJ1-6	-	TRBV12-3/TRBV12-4	ASSFRQQSPLH
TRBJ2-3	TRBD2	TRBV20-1	SATDPGTSGGVNTQY
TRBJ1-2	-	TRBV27	ASSSGGYGYT
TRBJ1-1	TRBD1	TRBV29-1	SGSLGTANTEAF
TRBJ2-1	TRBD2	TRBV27	ASTKVGLAGGPGEQF
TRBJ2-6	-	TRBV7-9	ASSPASGSSGANVLT